This is a list of T cell receptor beta chains from one sample in a study of beta chain features in type 1 diabetes. The data were produced by immunoSEQ multiplex PCR, yet TCRdb's version contains in-frame clones alone and is incomplete. The sample carries more than 250,000 clones, about a fifth recorded once. Sequencing was performed on naive CD4+ T cells from blood. Source of these receptors: a woman aged 35 to 49 with type 1 diabetes. Each CDR3 is given with its conserved first and last residue. D genes are given only for firm matches. Clone size is shown for a subset of rows, as once, few, many or a class of expanded clone.

clone_size j_call d_call v_call cdr3_aa cdr3_nt
NA TRBJ1-2 NA TRBV30 CAWSVLDGYTF TGTGCCTGGAGTGTACTGGATGGCTACACCTTC
NA TRBJ1-5 TRBD1 TRBV5-1 CASSSGTDLNQPQHF TGCGCCAGCAGCTCTGGGACAGATCTCAATCAGCCCCAGCATTTT
NA TRBJ1-2 NA TRBV2 CASRDRSRTF TGTGCCAGCAGAGACAGGAGTCGGACCTTC
NA TRBJ1-4 NA TRBV6-5 CASSNDRRNEKLFF TGTGCCAGCAGCAATGACAGAAGAAATGAAAAACTGTTTTTT
NA TRBJ2-2 NA TRBV5-4 CASSPGQRSNTGELFF TGTGCCAGCAGCCCCGGACAACGGTCCAACACCGGGGAGCTGTTTTTT
NA TRBJ1-4 TRBD1 TRBV4-3 CASSQGDRGSNEKLFF TGCGCCAGCAGCCAAGGGGACAGGGGCTCGAATGAAAAACTGTTTTTT
few TRBJ2-5 NA TRBV6-6 CASISGASETQYF TGTGCCAGCATTAGTGGGGCTTCAGAGACCCAGTACTTC
NA TRBJ1-1 NA TRBV4-1 CASSQLSRANTEAFF TGCGCCAGCAGCCAACTGTCCAGGGCGAACACTGAAGCTTTCTTT
NA TRBJ2-5 TRBD2 TRBV4-2 CASSHTRASGRLQETQYF TGTGCCAGCAGCCATACAAGGGCTAGCGGGAGGTTGCAAGAGACCCAGTACTTC
NA TRBJ2-3 NA TRBV4-1 CASSQDPGTRSTDTQYF TGCGCCAGCAGCCAAGATCCGGGGACACGAAGCACAGATACGCAGTATTTT
few TRBJ2-6 TRBD2 TRBV5-1 CASSLQGRGSSGANVLTF TGCGCCAGCAGCTTGCAAGGGCGGGGGTCCTCTGGGGCCAACGTCCTGACTTTC
NA TRBJ2-2 NA TRBV7-3 CASSLQGTNTGELFF TGTGCCAGCAGCTTGCAGGGGACGAACACCGGGGAGCTGTTTTTT
NA TRBJ2-3 NA TRBV7-2 CASSLGGWVDTQYF TGTGCCAGCAGCTTAGGAGGCTGGGTCGATACGCAGTATTTT
NA TRBJ2-5 NA TRBV27 CASSLQGGLQETQYF TGTGCCAGCAGTTTACAGGGTGGCCTCCAAGAGACCCAGTACTTC
NA TRBJ1-2 TRBD1 TRBV4-2 CASSQGLGQEEGYTF TGTGCCAGCAGCCAGGGCCTGGGACAGGAGGAGGGCTACACCTTC
NA TRBJ1-2 TRBD1 TRBV11-1 CASSLDRALDGYTF TGTGCCAGCAGCTTGGACAGGGCCTTGGATGGCTACACCTTC
few TRBJ1-1 TRBD1 TRBV4-2 CASSQGGQGALLGEAFF TGTGCCAGCAGCCAAGGGGGACAGGGGGCCCTACTAGGTGAAGCTTTCTTT
NA TRBJ2-4 TRBD1 TRBV2 CASRAGGAENIQYF TGTGCCAGCAGAGCAGGGGGCGCGGAAAACATTCAGTACTTC
few TRBJ2-5 NA TRBV18 CASSPTPATTGETQYF TGTGCCAGCTCACCAACACCGGCTACCACAGGGGAGACCCAGTACTTC
few TRBJ2-1 TRBD2 TRBV4-2 CASSQGRGGTYNEQFF TGTGCCAGCAGCCAAGGTCGGGGGGGAACCTACAATGAGCAGTTCTTC
NA TRBJ1-4 TRBD1 TRBV4-3 CASSPRQGNEKLFF TGCGCCAGCAGCCCCCGACAGGGCAATGAAAAACTGTTTTTT
few TRBJ2-1 NA TRBV5-6 CASSLGRGNEQFF TGTGCCAGCAGCTTGGGGAGGGGCAATGAGCAGTTCTTC
few TRBJ2-5 NA TRBV2 CASSRSREYF TGTGCCAGCAGTCGATCACGGGAGTACTTC
few TRBJ2-5 NA TRBV29-1 CSAAWPGVGETQYF TGCAGCGCTGCTTGGCCAGGGGTTGGGGAGACCCAGTACTTC
NA TRBJ1-5 NA TRBV30 CAWRGARDSQPQHF TGTGCCTGGAGAGGGGCGAGGGACTCTCAGCCCCAGCATTTT
few TRBJ1-4 NA TRBV7-9 CASSPGVPNEKLFF TGTGCCAGCAGCCCAGGGGTGCCAAATGAAAAACTGTTTTTT
NA TRBJ2-1 NA TRBV29-1 CSVEGGASRYNEQFF TGCAGCGTTGAGGGGGGTGCTAGCAGGTACAATGAGCAGTTCTTC
few TRBJ1-1 NA TRBV2 CASRNRQENTEAFF TGTGCCAGCAGAAACCGACAGGAGAACACTGAAGCTTTCTTT
few TRBJ2-7 TRBD1 TRBV25-1 CASRTTGTYEQYF TGTGCCAGCAGAACGACAGGGACCTACGAGCAGTACTTC
few TRBJ1-1 TRBD1 TRBV5-6 CASSLSGQGNTEAFF TGTGCCAGCAGCTTGAGTGGACAGGGCAACACTGAAGCTTTCTTT
few TRBJ1-5 NA TRBV28 CASSLSGSQPQHF TGTGCCAGCAGTTTATCAGGGTCCCAGCCCCAGCATTTT
few TRBJ2-5 NA TRBV5-4 CASSFRGAETQYF TGTGCCAGCAGCTTCCGTGGGGCAGAGACCCAGTACTTC
NA TRBJ2-7 TRBD1 TRBV5-6 CASSLVGTGAYEQYF TGTGCCAGCAGCTTGGTAGGGACAGGGGCCTACGAGCAGTACTTC
NA TRBJ1-2 TRBD1 TRBV7-3 CASSSTGEGGYTF TGTGCCAGCAGCTCGACAGGGGAGGGTGGCTACACCTTC
NA TRBJ2-7 TRBD1 TRBV30 CAWGPDRAYEQYF TGTGCCTGGGGACCTGACAGGGCTTACGAGCAGTACTTC
NA TRBJ2-1 NA TRBV4-3 CASSQETSRFYNEQFF TGCGCCAGCAGCCAAGAAACTAGCAGATTCTACAATGAGCAGTTCTTC
once TRBJ1-2 NA TRBV25-1 CASSWTGGDYGYTF TGTGCCAGCAGTTGGACGGGGGGGGACTATGGCTACACCTTC
NA TRBJ2-7 TRBD2 TRBV9 CASSVEVAGYEQYF TGTGCCAGCAGCGTAGAGGTAGCGGGATACGAGCAGTACTTC
few TRBJ2-7 TRBD1 TRBV4-3 CASSQGMGQGTYEQYF TGCGCCAGCAGCCAAGGGATGGGACAGGGGACCTACGAGCAGTACTTC
NA TRBJ1-1 NA TRBV7-9 CASSLGSGGRNTEAFF TGTGCCAGCAGCTTAGGGTCGGGAGGGCGCAACACTGAAGCTTTCTTT
NA TRBJ1-1 NA TRBV9 CASSVAMNTEAFF TGTGCCAGCAGCGTAGCCATGAACACTGAAGCTTTCTTT
NA TRBJ2-5 NA TRBV9 CASSARATQETQYF TGTGCCAGCAGCGCCAGGGCAACCCAAGAGACCCAGTACTTC
few TRBJ2-7 NA TRBV29-1 CSVVPRGGDEQYF TGCAGCGTTGTACCCAGGGGTGGGGACGAGCAGTACTTC
once TRBJ1-4 NA TRBV19 CASSRPARDEKLFF TGTGCCAGTAGCAGACCGGCGAGGGATGAAAAACTGTTTTTT
few TRBJ2-7 NA TRBV5-1 CASSLAPADSYEQYF TGCGCCAGCAGCTTGGCCCCCGCGGACTCCTACGAGCAGTACTTC
NA TRBJ2-6 TRBD1 TRBV19 CASSIGRLQGTGANVLTF TGTGCCAGTAGTATAGGCCGGTTACAGGGGACTGGGGCCAACGTCCTGACTTTC
few TRBJ2-5 TRBD2 TRBV30 CAWSVGGSEETQYF TGTGCCTGGAGTGTGGGAGGGAGTGAAGAGACCCAGTACTTC